This T cell receptor beta chain was sequenced for a study of T-cell memory formation after mild COVID-19. This clonotype came up a few times. CDR1 is SGHNT, CDR2 YYREEE, per germline (reference sequence). The CDR3 is made up of 13 amino acids. The V gene end was trimmed by 4 bases and the J gene end by 9 bases; junction bases not matched to a gene: 6. Via MiXCR, TCRdb re-called the 5' RACE reads, giving one row per CDR3 protein. The table shows more than 250,000 distinct CDR3 sequences, with roughly 17% occurring only once. The TCR was taken from a man between 18 and 29 years old who had mild COVID-19 (a few samples of this study predate the infection). Cell type and time point are not known. The specimen sequenced was PBMCs or a T cell subset sorted from them (not recorded which). The chain carries TRBV5-4 and TRBJ2-7, with 11 bases fitting TRBD2. The CDR3: CASSEPSGGPQYV. The CDR3, as DNA: TGTGCCAGCAGCGAGCCTAGCGGGGGGCCGCAGTACGTC.